This entry features one T cell receptor (beta chain) sequence. Its antigen is as yet unknown. Germline and junction disagree at one end, which may indicate a read error. CDR3 length: 16 amino acids. Germline CDR1 and CDR2: SGHKS and YYEKEE (reference sequence). The library came from three nested PCR rounds adapted from ARM-PCR protocols. One entry per CDR3 protein results from TCRdb running MiXCR on the multiplex PCR reads. The table includes 80,000 to 100,000 distinct CDR3 sequences, about 80% detected once. No cell sorting was done before RNA was extracted from the tissue. This non-tumor lung sample came from over 3 cm beyond the tumor edge. Between August and November 2014, newly diagnosed, chemotherapy-naive lung cancer patients underwent thoracic surgery in China. The entry originates in a study of tumor and adjacent non-tumor tissue in lung cancer. Study findings and constraints: Top 100 clones took a larger repertoire share in normal lung.

The clonotype was recovered from a man in his 60s with small cell lung cancer. The sample consisted of distant non-tumor lung tissue. The V call is TRBV5-5, the J call TRBJ2-7, with 11 bases matching TRBD2. In DNA, the CDR3 is TGCGCCAGCAGCTTGGATCTAGCGGGAGGTTGGTACGAGCAGTACTTC. As protein: CASSLDLAGGWYEQYF.